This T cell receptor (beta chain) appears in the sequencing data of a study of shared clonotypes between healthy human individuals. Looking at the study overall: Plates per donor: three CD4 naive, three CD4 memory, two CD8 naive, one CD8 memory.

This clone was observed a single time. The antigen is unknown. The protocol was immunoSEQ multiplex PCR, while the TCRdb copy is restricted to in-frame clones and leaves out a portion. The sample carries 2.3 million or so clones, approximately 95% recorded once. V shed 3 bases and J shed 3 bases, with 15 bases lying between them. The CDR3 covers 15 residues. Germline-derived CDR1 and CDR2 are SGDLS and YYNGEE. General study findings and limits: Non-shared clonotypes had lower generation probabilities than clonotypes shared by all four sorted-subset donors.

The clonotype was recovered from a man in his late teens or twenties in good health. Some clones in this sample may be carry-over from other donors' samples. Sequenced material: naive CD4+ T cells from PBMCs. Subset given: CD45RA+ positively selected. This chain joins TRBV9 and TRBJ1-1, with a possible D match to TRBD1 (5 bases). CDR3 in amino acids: CASSATVSSDTEAFF. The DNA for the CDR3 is TGTGCCAGCAGCGCGACAGTTTCGTCGGACACTGAAGCTTTCTTT. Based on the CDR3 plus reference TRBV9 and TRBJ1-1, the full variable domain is DSGVTQTPKHLITATGQRVTLRCSPRSGDLSVYWYQQSLDQGLQFLIQYYNGEERAKGNILERFSAQQFPDLHSELNLSSLELGDSALYFCASSATVSSDTEAFFGQGTRLTVV.